These T cell receptor beta chains were read from a single sample in a study of PD-1 blockade in classical Hodgkin lymphoma. Method: immunoSEQ multiplex PCR; TCRdb's copy keeps in-frame clones and lacks some. The data hold roughly 96,000 clones, with 89% observed a single time. The specimen comprised peripheral blood mononuclear cells (PBMCs), sampled before the second cycle of nivolumab. The receptor set was obtained from a human donor with classical Hodgkin lymphoma. Both conserved end residues are part of each CDR3. The D gene is left open where the match is weak. Clone size appears in some rows only: once, few, many, or a class for an expanded clone.

V gene	clone size	D gene	J gene	CDR3 protein	CDR3 DNA
TRBV5-1	-	-	TRBJ1-2	CASSLGKGGDYGYTF	TGCGCCAGCAGCCTCGGGAAGGGGGGAGACTATGGCTACACCTTC
TRBV13	-	-	TRBJ1-1	CASSFLTLGTEAFF	TGTGCCAGCAGCTTCCTCACCTTGGGCACTGAAGCTTTCTTT
TRBV7-2	-	-	TRBJ2-1	CASSLRERQFF	TGTGCCAGCAGCTTAAGGGAGAGGCAGTTCTTC
TRBV30	-	-	TRBJ2-2	CAWSVLLRQGLFTGELFF	TGTGCCTGGAGTGTACTGTTGCGTCAGGGATTATTCACCGGGGAGCTGTTTTTT
TRBV19	-	-	TRBJ2-1	CASSTWGNEQFF	TGTGCCAGTAGTACTTGGGGCAATGAGCAGTTCTTC
TRBV30	-	-	TRBJ2-7	CAWSVGDYEQYF	TGTGCCTGGAGTGTAGGGGACTACGAGCAGTACTTC
TRBV27	-	TRBD1	TRBJ2-1	CASSPIDRGVDNEQFF	TGTGCCAGCAGTCCAATTGACAGGGGGGTCGACAATGAGCAGTTCTTC
TRBV9	-	-	TRBJ2-5	CASSVGAVDQETQYF	TGTGCCAGCAGCGTAGGAGCGGTAGACCAAGAGACCCAGTACTTC
TRBV5-6	-	TRBD1	TRBJ2-7	CASSLGQGADEQYF	TGTGCCAGCAGCTTGGGACAGGGGGCGGACGAGCAGTACTTC
TRBV5-1	-	TRBD1	TRBJ1-2	CASSVDRGTGGYTF	TGCGCCAGCAGCGTGGACAGGGGAACGGGGGGCTACACCTTC
TRBV28	few	-	TRBJ2-7	CASSSVGQGAYEQYF	TGTGCCAGCAGCTCCGTTGGGCAAGGGGCCTACGAGCAGTACTTC
TRBV19	-	-	TRBJ2-1	CASSIDRTKGFNEQFF	TGTGCCAGTAGTATAGATCGGACTAAGGGATTCAATGAGCAGTTCTTC
TRBV5-4	-	-	TRBJ2-7	CASSLGGIATYEQYF	TGTGCCAGCAGCTTGGGCGGCATTGCGACCTACGAGCAGTACTTC
TRBV2	once	-	TRBJ2-7	CASSESSDPYEQYF	TGTGCCAGCAGTGAGTCTAGCGACCCCTACGAGCAGTACTTC
TRBV4-1	-	-	TRBJ2-7	CASSQARDTYEQYF	TGCGCCAGCAGCCAGGCTAGGGATACCTACGAGCAGTACTTC
TRBV28	-	-	TRBJ2-7	CASSLWSYEQYF	TGTGCCAGCAGTTTATGGTCCTACGAGCAGTACTTC
TRBV6-5	-	-	TRBJ2-3	CASRTGDLTDTQYF	TGTGCCAGCAGAACAGGGGACTTAACAGATACGCAGTATTTT
TRBV10-3	-	TRBD2	TRBJ2-5	CAISLAGVQETQYF	TGTGCCATCAGTCTAGCGGGGGTTCAAGAGACCCAGTACTTC
TRBV18	-	-	TRBJ2-7	CASTRQGSNEQYF	TGTGCCAGCACCCGGCAGGGCTCCAACGAGCAGTACTTC
TRBV6-6	-	-	TRBJ2-7	CASSSIRDGPYEQYF	TGTGCCAGCAGTTCGATCCGGGACGGTCCCTACGAGCAGTACTTC
TRBV10-2	-	TRBD1	TRBJ1-6	CASSEWRTGRGNSPLHF	TGCGCCAGCAGTGAGTGGCGGACAGGGAGGGGTAATTCACCCCTCCACTTT
TRBV2	-	-	TRBJ1-2	CASRGDPEGLAGYTF	TGTGCCAGCAGGGGTGATCCTGAGGGATTAGCCGGCTACACCTTC
TRBV6-5	-	-	TRBJ2-7	CASTKQSSYEQYF	TGTGCCAGCACCAAACAGAGTTCGTACGAGCAGTACTTC
TRBV6-6	many	TRBD1	TRBJ1-5	CASSTGTGYQPQHF	TGTGCCAGCAGTACAGGGACAGGTTATCAGCCCCAGCATTTT
TRBV7-8	-	-	TRBJ2-1	CASRWEVPDDEQFF	TGTGCCAGCAGGTGGGAGGTCCCGGACGATGAGCAGTTCTTC
TRBV10-2	-	TRBD1	TRBJ1-2	CASSNPGTGGDGYTF	TGCGCCAGCAGTAACCCCGGGACAGGGGGGGATGGCTACACCTTC
TRBV7-9	few	-	TRBJ1-5	CASSPWDKQPQHF	TGTGCCAGCAGCCCCTGGGACAAGCAGCCCCAGCATTTT
TRBV5-5	few	TRBD1	TRBJ1-1	CASSADRKAFF	TGTGCCAGCAGCGCGGACAGGAAAGCTTTCTTT
TRBV2	-	-	TRBJ2-1	CASSVSWVLYEQFF	TGTGCCAGCAGTGTTAGCTGGGTTTTATACGAGCAGTTCTTC
TRBV7-3	-	-	TRBJ2-5	CASSAYPQETQYF	TGTGCCAGCAGCGCGTACCCCCAAGAGACCCAGTACTTC
TRBV30	-	-	TRBJ2-5	CAWSVGGGQETQYF	TGTGCCTGGAGTGTAGGGGGTGGACAAGAGACCCAGTACTTC
TRBV28	-	TRBD1	TRBJ1-1	CASSLYPGQTEAFF	TGTGCCAGCAGTTTATACCCGGGACAGACTGAAGCTTTCTTT
TRBV10-2	-	TRBD2	TRBJ2-1	CASSEAPGLAGAGNEQFF	TGCGCCAGCAGTGAGGCACCGGGACTAGCGGGGGCGGGGAATGAGCAGTTCTTC
TRBV18	once	-	TRBJ1-1	CASSQGGRGTEAFF	TGTGCCAGCTCACAGGGGGGAAGGGGCACTGAAGCTTTCTTT
TRBV7-2	-	-	TRBJ2-2	CASSPHGIAGNTGELFF	TGTGCCAGCAGCCCCCACGGAATTGCGGGGAACACCGGGGAGCTGTTTTTT
TRBV7-9	-	-	TRBJ2-7	CASSLTRQPYEQYF	TGTGCCAGCAGCTTAACCCGGCAGCCCTACGAGCAGTACTTC
TRBV27	-	-	TRBJ1-1	CASRFDPGTEAFF	TGTGCCAGCAGATTCGATCCGGGCACTGAAGCTTTCTTT
TRBV7-8	-	TRBD1	TRBJ2-7	CASSWTGVSSYEQYF	TGTGCCAGCAGCTGGACAGGCGTCAGCTCCTACGAGCAGTACTTC
TRBV29-1	-	-	TRBJ2-7	CSVARSRGEQYF	TGCAGCGTTGCCCGCTCGAGGGGCGAGCAGTACTTC
TRBV28	-	-	TRBJ1-5	CASSLEREGQPQHF	TGTGCCAGCAGTTTGGAAAGGGAAGGCCAGCCCCAGCATTTT
TRBV27	-	TRBD1	TRBJ2-3	CASRATGPTDTQYF	TGTGCCAGCCGCGCGACAGGGCCCACAGATACGCAGTATTTT
TRBV5-6	-	-	TRBJ1-1	CASRLYGQNTEAFF	TGTGCCAGCAGGCTGTACGGACAGAACACTGAAGCTTTCTTT
TRBV10-3	-	-	TRBJ1-4	CATTSGQTTNEKLFF	TGTGCCACCACTTCCGGACAAACAACTAATGAAAAACTGTTTTTT
TRBV5-1	-	TRBD2	TRBJ2-5	CASSPGGPVETQYF	TGCGCCAGCAGCCCGGGGGGGCCGGTGGAGACCCAGTACTTC
TRBV19	-	-	TRBJ1-1	CASSATVNTEAFF	TGTGCCAGTAGTGCGACAGTGAACACTGAAGCTTTCTTT
TRBV6-5	-	-	TRBJ1-6	CASSNRALNSPLHF	TGTGCCAGCAGTAATCGAGCCCTCAACTCACCCCTCCACTTT
TRBV5-1	-	-	TRBJ2-1	CASREDTTYNEQFF	TGCGCCAGCAGAGAGGACACGACCTACAATGAGCAGTTCTTC
TRBV2	once	-	TRBJ2-7	CASKAGQSSYEQYF	TGTGCCAGCAAGGCAGGACAGAGCTCCTACGAGCAGTACTTC
TRBV14	-	-	TRBJ1-1	CASNDLRQASLMNTEAFF	TGTGCCAGCAACGATCTCCGACAGGCTAGCCTCATGAACACTGAAGCTTTCTTT
TRBV30	-	-	TRBJ2-7	CAFKWGSEQYF	TGTGCCTTTAAATGGGGAAGCGAGCAGTACTTC
TRBV2	-	TRBD1	TRBJ2-7	CASSPPPTGVEQYF	TGTGCCAGCAGCCCCCCCCCTACAGGGGTCGAGCAGTACTTC
TRBV18	once	-	TRBJ2-6	CASSPTGAPGANVLTF	TGTGCCAGCTCACCGACGGGGGCCCCTGGGGCCAACGTCCTGACTTTC
TRBV5-4	-	TRBD1	TRBJ1-5	CASSSGGGNQPQHF	TGTGCCAGCAGCTCAGGGGGAGGCAATCAGCCCCAGCATTTT
TRBV11-3	-	TRBD2	TRBJ2-5	CASSLRGRRKTQYF	TGTGCCAGCAGCCTTCGCGGGAGGCGAAAGACCCAGTACTTC
TRBV14	once	-	TRBJ1-2	CASSQVSGVGYTF	TGTGCCAGCAGCCAAGTATCGGGGGTAGGCTACACCTTC
TRBV2	few	-	TRBJ1-6	CASRNTWGNSPLHF	TGTGCCAGCAGGAATACATGGGGTAATTCACCCCTCCACTTT
TRBV7-8	-	TRBD1	TRBJ1-4	CASSLDPGQGAFGSEKLFF	TGTGCCAGCAGCTTAGACCCGGGACAGGGGGCGTTTGGTAGTGAAAAACTGTTTTTT